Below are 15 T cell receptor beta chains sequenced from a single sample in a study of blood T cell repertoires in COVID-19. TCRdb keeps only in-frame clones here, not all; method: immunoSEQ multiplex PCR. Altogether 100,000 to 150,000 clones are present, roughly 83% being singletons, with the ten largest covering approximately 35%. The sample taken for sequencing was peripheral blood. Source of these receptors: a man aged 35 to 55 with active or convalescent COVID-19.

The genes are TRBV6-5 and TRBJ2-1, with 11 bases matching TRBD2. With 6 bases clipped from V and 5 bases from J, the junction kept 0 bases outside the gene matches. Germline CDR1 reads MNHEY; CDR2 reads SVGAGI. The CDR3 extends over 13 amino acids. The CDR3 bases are TGTGCCAGCAGACTAGCGGGGGACAATGAGCAGTTCTTC. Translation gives CASRLAGDNEQFF.

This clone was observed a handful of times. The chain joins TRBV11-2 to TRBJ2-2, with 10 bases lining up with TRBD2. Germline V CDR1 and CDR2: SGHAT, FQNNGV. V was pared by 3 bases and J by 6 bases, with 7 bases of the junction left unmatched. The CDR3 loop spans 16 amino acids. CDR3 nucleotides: TGTGCCAGCAGCTTCCGGGGACTAGCGTACCCCGGGGAGCTGTTTTTT. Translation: CASSFRGLAYPGELFF.

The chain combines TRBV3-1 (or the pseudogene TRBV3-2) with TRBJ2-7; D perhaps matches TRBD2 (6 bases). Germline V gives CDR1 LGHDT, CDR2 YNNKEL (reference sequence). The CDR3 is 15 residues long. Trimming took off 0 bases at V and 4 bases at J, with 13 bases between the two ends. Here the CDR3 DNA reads TGTGCCAGCAGCCAAGAACTAGCCGTTGCTTACGAGCAGTACTTC. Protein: CASSQELAVAYEQYF.

CDR3 DNA sequence: TGTGCCAGCAGCGGACCAGGTACGCATCAGCCCCAGCATTTT. The encoded protein is CASSGPGTHQPQHF. V usage is TRBV9 and J usage is TRBJ1-5; unclear D gene. This CDR3 contains 14 residues. Looked up from germline, CDR1 is SGDLS and CDR2 is YYNGEE. With 3 bases removed from V and 5 bases from J, the gap between germline ends came to 12 bases.

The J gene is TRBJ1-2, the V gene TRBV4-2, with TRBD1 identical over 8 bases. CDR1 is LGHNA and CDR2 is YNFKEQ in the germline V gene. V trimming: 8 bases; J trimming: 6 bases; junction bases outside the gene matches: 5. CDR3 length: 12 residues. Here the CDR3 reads CASARTGNGYTF. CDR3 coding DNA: TGTGCCAGCGCGAGGACAGGGAATGGCTACACCTTC.

The CDR3 DNA follows: TGCGCCAGCAGCCCAACGACTAGATCCCCGAACACCGGGGAGCTGTTTTTT. It yields the protein CASSPTTRSPNTGELFF. J is TRBJ2-2 and V is TRBV5-1; D is possibly TRBD2 (6 bases). V was trimmed by 4 bases and J by 0 bases, leaving 16 bases between them. Germline-derived CDR1 and CDR2 are SGHRS and YFSETQ. The CDR3 length is 17 residues.

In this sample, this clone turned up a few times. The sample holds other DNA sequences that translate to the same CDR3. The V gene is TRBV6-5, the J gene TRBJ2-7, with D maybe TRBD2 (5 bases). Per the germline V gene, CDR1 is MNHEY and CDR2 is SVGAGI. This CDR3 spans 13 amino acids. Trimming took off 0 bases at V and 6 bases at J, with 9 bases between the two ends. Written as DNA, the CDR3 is TGTGCCAGCAGTTACTCCGGCGGAGGCGAGCAGTACTTC. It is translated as CASSYSGGGEQYF.

This chain's CDR3 is CASSLAAQIQETQYF. In DNA, the CDR3 is TGTGCCAGCAGCTTAGCGGCCCAGATCCAAGAGACCCAGTACTTC. The chain joins TRBV7-9 to TRBJ2-5; D is unresolved. V was pared by 0 bases and J by 1 base, with 9 bases between. Germline V lookup: CDR1 SEHNR, CDR2 FQNEAQ (reference sequence). This CDR3 is 15 amino acids long.

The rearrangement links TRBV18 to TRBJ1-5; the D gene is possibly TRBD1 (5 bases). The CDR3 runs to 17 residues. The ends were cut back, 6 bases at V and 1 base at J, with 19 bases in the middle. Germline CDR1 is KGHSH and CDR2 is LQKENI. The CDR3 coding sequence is TGTGCCAGCTCCCCTCAGGGAAGTATCCCAAGCAATCAGCCCCAGCATTTT. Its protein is CASSPQGSIPSNQPQHF.

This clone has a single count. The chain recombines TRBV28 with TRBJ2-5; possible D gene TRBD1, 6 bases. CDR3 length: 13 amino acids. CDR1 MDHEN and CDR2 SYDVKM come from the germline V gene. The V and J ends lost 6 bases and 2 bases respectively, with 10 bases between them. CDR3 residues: CASSPGEQETQYF. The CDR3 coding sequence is TGTGCCAGCAGCCCAGGGGAACAAGAGACCCAGTACTTC.

The CDR3 loop is CASIPTGDRADYGYTF. The DNA for the CDR3 is TGTGCCAGCATCCCGACGGGAGACAGGGCGGACTATGGCTACACCTTC. The chain uses TRBV4-2 and TRBJ1-2; 7 bases agree with TRBD1. Germline V lookup: CDR1 LGHNA, CDR2 YNFKEQ. There are 16 residues in the CDR3. The trim removed 7 bases at V and 3 bases at J, leaving 14 bases unmatched.

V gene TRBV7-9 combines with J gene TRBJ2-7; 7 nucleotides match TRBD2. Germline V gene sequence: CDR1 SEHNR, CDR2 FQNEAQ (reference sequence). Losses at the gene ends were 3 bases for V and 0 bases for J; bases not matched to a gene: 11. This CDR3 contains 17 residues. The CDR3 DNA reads TGTGCCAGCAGCTTCTCCGGAGCGGGGCTAAGCTCCTACGAGCAGTACTTC. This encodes CASSFSGAGLSSYEQYF.

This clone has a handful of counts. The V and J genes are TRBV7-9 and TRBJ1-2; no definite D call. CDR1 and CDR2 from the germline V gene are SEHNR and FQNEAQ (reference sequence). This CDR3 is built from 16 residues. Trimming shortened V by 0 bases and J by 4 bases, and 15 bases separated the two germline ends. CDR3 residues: CASSLASNEVTYGYTF. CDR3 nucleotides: TGTGCCAGCAGCTTAGCATCAAACGAGGTCACCTATGGCTACACCTTC.

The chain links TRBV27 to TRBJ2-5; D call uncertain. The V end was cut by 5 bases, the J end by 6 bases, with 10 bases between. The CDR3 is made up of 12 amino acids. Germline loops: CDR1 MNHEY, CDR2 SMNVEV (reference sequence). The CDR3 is CASSPTPQTQYF. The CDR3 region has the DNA TGTGCCAGCAGTCCTACCCCGCAGACCCAGTACTTC.

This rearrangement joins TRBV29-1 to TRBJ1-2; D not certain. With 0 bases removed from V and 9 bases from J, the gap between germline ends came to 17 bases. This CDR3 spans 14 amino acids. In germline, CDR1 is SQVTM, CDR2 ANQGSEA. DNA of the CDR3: TGCAGCGTTGAAGATAACAGCCCGGTAGGCAGCTACACCTTC. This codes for CSVEDNSPVGSYTF.